The T cell receptor (beta chain) described here comes from a study of T cell repertoires in cytomegalovirus infection. Across the study: Public TCR beta signature analysis indicated the presence of both CMV infection and matching HLA type.

Study results and caveats: Carriers of CMV plus the relevant HLA were identified by cumulative public TCR beta family frequency. CMV-specific HLA-C-restricted TCR beta clonotypes dominated the ex vivo response.

TCRdb redid the calling of the reads with MiXCR, one entry per CDR3 protein. The data hold about 150,000 distinct CDR3 sequences, with around 24% observed a single time. There are many counts of this clonotype. The antigen remains undetermined. Trimming cost V 5 bases and J 8 bases; bases outside gene matches: 9. The CDR3 length is 15 residues. This chain uses TRBV12-3 or TRBV12-4 with TRBJ2-1; 10 positions agree with TRBD2. The sequence was collected from a human donor in good health (CMV status not recorded). Some clones in this sample may be carry-over from other donors' samples. The sequencing input was PBMCs. CDR3 DNA: TGTGCCAGCAGTAACCAAGCGGGGGGGAAGGATGAGCAGTTCTTC. It encodes CASSNQAGGKDEQFF.